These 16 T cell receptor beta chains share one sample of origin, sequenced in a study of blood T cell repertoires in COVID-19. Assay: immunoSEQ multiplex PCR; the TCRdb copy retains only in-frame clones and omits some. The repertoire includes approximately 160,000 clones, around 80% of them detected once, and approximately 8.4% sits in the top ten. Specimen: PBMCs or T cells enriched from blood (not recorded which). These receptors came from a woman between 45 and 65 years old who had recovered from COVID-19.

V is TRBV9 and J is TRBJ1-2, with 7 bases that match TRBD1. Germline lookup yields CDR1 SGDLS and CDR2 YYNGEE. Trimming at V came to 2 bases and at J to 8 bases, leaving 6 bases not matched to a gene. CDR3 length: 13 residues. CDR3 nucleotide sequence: TGTGCCAGCAGCGTTTTACAGGGGTCGGGCTACACCTTC. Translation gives CASSVLQGSGYTF. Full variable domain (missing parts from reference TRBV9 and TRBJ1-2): DSGVTQTPKHLITATGQRVTLRCSPRSGDLSVYWYQQSLDQGLQFLIQYYNGEERAKGNILERFSAQQFPDLHSELNLSSLELGDSALYFCASSVLQGSGYTFGSGTRLTVV.

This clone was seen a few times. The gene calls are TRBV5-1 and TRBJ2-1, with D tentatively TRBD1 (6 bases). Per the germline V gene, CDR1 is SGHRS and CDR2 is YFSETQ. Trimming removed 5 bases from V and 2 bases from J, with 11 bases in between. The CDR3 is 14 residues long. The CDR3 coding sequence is TGCGCCAGCAGTGGGACAAGAGCCTACAATGAGCAGTTCTTC. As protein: CASSGTRAYNEQFF.

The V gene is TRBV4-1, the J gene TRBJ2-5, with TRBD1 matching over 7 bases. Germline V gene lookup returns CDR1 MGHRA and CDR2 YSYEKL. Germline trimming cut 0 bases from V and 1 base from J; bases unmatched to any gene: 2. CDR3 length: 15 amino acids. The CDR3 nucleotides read TGCGCCAGCAGCCAAGAGACAGGGACCCAAGAGACCCAGTACTTC. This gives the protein CASSQETGTQETQYF.

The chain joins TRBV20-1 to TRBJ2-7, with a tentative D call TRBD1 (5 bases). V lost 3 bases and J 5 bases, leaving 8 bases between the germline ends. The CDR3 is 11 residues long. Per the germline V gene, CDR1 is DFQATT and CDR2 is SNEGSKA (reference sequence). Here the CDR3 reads CSARGQDEQYF. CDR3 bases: TGCAGTGCTAGGGGGCAGGACGAGCAGTACTTC.

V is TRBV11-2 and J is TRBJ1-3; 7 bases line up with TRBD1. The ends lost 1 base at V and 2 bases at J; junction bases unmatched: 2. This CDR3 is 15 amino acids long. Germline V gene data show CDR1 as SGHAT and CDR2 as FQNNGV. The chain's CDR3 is CASSLVTGAGNTIYF. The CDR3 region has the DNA TGTGCCAGCAGCTTAGTAACAGGGGCTGGAAACACCATATATTTT.

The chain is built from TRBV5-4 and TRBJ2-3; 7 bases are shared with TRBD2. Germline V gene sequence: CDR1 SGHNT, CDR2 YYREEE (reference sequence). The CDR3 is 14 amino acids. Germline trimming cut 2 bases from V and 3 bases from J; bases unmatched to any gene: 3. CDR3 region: CASSFVGRTDTQYF. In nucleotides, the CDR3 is TGTGCCAGCAGCTTCGTCGGGAGGACAGATACGCAGTATTTT. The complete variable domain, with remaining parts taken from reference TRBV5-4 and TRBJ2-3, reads ETGVTQSPTHLIKTRGQQVTLRCSSQSGHNTVSWYQQALGQGPQFIFQYYREEENGRGNFPPRFSGLQFPNYSSELNVNALELDDSALYLCASSFVGRTDTQYFGPGTRLTVL.

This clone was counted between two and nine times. The DNA for the CDR3 is TGTGCCAGCAGCCCCGAGGACGGGAGGTTCAACACTGAAGCTTTCTTT. This sequence encodes CASSPEDGRFNTEAFF. The chain uses TRBV4-2 and TRBJ1-1; D gene ambiguous. This CDR3 has 16 amino acids. V gave up 4 bases and J gave up 2 bases, with 17 bases separating them. Germline CDR1 is LGHNA and CDR2 is YNFKEQ.

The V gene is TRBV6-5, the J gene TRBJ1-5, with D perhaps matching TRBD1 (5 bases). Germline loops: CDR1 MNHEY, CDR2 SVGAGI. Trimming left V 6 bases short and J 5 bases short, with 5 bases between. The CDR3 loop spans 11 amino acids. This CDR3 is CASSRDQPQHF. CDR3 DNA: TGTGCCAGCAGCAGGGATCAGCCCCAGCATTTT.

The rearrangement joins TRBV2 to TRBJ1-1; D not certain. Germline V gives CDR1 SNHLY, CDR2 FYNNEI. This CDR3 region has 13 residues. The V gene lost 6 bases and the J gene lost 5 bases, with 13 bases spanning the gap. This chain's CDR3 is CASRRESVTEAFF. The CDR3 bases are TGTGCCAGCAGGAGGGAGTCCGTAACTGAAGCTTTCTTT.

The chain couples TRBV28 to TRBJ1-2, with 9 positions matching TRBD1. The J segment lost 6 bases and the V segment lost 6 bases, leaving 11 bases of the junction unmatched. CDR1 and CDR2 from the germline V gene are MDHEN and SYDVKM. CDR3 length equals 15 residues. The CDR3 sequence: CASRRPGQGENGYTF. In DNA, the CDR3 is TGTGCCAGCAGACGGCCGGGACAGGGCGAGAATGGCTACACCTTC.

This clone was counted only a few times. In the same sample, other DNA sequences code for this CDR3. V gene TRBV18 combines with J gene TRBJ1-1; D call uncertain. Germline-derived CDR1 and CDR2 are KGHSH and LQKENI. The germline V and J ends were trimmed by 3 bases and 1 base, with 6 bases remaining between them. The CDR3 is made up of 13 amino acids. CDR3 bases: TGTGCCAGCTCACCCAACGGGAACACTGAAGCTTTCTTT. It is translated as CASSPNGNTEAFF.

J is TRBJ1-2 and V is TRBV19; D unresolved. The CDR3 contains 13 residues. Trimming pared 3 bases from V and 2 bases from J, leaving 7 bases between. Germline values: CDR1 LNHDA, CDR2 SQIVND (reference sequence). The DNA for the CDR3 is TGTGCCAGTAGTATTCCAAGCAACTATGGCTACACCTTC. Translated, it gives CASSIPSNYGYTF.

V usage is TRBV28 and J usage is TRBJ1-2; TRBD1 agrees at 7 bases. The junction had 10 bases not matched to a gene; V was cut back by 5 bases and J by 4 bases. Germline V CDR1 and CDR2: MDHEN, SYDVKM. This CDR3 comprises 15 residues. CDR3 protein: CASSTTGTATYGYTF. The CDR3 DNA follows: TGTGCCAGCAGTACGACAGGGACCGCCACCTATGGCTACACCTTC.

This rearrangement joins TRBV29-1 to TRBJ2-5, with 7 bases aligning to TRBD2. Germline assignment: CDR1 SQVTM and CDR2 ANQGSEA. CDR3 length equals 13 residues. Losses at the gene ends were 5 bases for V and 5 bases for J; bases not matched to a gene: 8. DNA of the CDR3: TGCAGCGTTATCGAGGGAGCGGGGGAGACCCAGTACTTC. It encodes CSVIEGAGETQYF.

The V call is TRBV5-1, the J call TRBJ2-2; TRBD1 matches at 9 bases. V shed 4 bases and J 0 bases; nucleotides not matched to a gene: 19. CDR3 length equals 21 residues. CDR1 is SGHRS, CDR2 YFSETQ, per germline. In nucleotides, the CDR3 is TGCGCCAGCAGCCAACGTTCGGACAGGGGAATTGCGGGAACGAACACCGGGGAGCTGTTTTTT. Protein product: CASSQRSDRGIAGTNTGELFF.

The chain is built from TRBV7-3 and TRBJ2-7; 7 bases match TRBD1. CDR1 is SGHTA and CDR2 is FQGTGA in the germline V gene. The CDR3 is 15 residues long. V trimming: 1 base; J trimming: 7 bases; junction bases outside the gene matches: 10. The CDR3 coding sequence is TGTGCCAGCAGCTTAAAGGCAGGGGGACCCAGGGAGCAGTACTTC. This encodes CASSLKAGGPREQYF.